The T cell receptor (beta chain) described here comes from a study of blood T cell repertoires in COVID-19 (dated by TCRdb to 2018 to 2020). In terms of the full investigation: Collaborator samples came from the United States, Italy and Spain and covered acute and convalescent phases of COVID-19. The prospective study material was composed of cDNA or gDNA derived from T cells, B-cell-depleted T cells, or PBMCs. Deeply sampled blood TCRbeta repertoires from subjects exposed to, actively infected with, or recovered from COVID-19 were included in the dataset. The repertoires were released in a freely available public database meant as a resource for research on the immune response to SARS-CoV-2. The samples were drawn from two sources: the first 160 participants of the ongoing ImmuneRACE study, and 1,000 to 1,500 subjects contributed by 6 global collaborators. The sample metadata nearly always contained a de-identified subject ID, COVID-19 status, age in years and sex. Where HLA class I and class II types were available, the types were taken from metadata supplied by the sample provider, not from assay-based typing.

Enrolling through a virtual design, the prospective study's participants ranged in age from roughly 18 to 90 years and lived across about two dozen United States geographic areas. Cohort assignment in the prospective study relied on participant-reported clinical history from a screening survey and a study questionnaire. Recovered participants in ImmuneRACE Cohort 3 were defined by two consecutive negative NP/OP PCR tests, clearance by a healthcare professional, or resolution of symptoms. In the prospective study, mobile phlebotomists collected whole blood, serum and a nasopharyngeal or oropharyngeal swab from each participant. Additional blood draws and questionnaires over a roughly two-month period could optionally be provided by prospective study participants. Prospective study blood samples were shipped either frozen or at room temperature before DNA extraction. The germline V gene (reference sequence) sets CDR1 to LNHDA and CDR2 to SQIVND. V has 5 bases trimmed and J has 7 bases trimmed; junction bases matching no gene number 4. CDR3 length: 12 amino acids, cysteine to phenylalanine. The only DNA kept is the CDR3, 36 bases in frame from the first base.

This clone was observed a single time. No cognate antigen has been identified for it. No quality values exist for individual bases; no much larger clone is one base distant. TCRbeta CDR3 regions were amplified from genomic DNA by means of the immunoSEQ Assay, a bias-controlled multiplex PCR. The paper's data handling went like this. The number of nucleated cells in each sample was estimated from the amplification of reference gene primers within the assay. To quantify the absolute abundance of each unique TCRbeta CDR3 rearrangement, sequence reads were collapsed and filtered. For each sample, productive Simpson clonality was calculated as the square root of Simpson's diversity index across productive rearrangements. TCRdb re-hosts the immuneACCESS table, in-frame sequences only. Its copies lack some clones; in the studies checked, an unresolved V gene accounts for under half of them, and the cause for the rest is not known. That table gives V, J and clone size, and the DNA gave D and trimming. Present in this sample are about 160,000 clones, about 88% of which were seen just once. The top ten clones comprise around 7.1% of the sample.

Overall results and qualifications from the work: How much clinical and demographic metadata was included differed by source and by participant, and the metadata was provided uncurated.

The origin of this receptor is a man in his fifties or sixties who had recovered from COVID-19. Sequencing was done on a sample of PBMCs or T cells enriched from blood (not recorded which). Recombination connected TRBV19 to TRBJ1-1; 7 central bases correspond to TRBD1. The CDR3 protein is CASSSRQGEAFF. At the DNA level, the sequence is TGTGCCAGTAGTTCGCGACAGGGTGAAGCTTTCTTT.